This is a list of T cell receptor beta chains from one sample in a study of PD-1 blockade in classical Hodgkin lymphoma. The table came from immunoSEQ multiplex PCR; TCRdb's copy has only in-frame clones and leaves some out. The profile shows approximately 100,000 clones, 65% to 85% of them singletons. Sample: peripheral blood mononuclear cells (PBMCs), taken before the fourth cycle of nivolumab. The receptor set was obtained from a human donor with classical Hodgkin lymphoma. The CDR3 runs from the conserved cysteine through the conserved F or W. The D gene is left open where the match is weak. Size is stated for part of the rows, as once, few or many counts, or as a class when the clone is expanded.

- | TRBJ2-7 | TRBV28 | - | TGTGCCAGCAGTTATGGGACACGCCGAGACACGCAGGGATTC | CASSYGTRRDTQGF
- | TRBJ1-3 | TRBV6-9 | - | TGTGCCAGCTGGAGGGGGTCTGGAAACACCATATATTTT | CASWRGSGNTIYF
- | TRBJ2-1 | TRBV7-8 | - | TGTGCCAGCAGCCTGGGGGGCGTTAGCTCCTACAATGAGCAGTTCTTC | CASSLGGVSSYNEQFF
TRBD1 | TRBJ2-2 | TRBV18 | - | TGTGCCAGCTCACCGCTCGGGACAGGGGCGAACACCGGGGAGCTGTTTTTT | CASSPLGTGANTGELFF
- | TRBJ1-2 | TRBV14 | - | TGTGCCAGCAGCCCCCTGCTCGGGTCTAACTATGGCTACACCTTC | CASSPLLGSNYGYTF
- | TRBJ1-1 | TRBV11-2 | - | TGTGCCAGCAGCTTAGGGGGGTTGAACACTGAAGCTTTCTTT | CASSLGGLNTEAFF
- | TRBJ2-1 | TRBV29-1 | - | TGCAGCGTTTGTGGACAGAGTTACAATGAGCAGTTCTTC | CSVCGQSYNEQFF
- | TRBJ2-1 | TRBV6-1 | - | TGTGCCAGCAAGGGGGGCACAGGTTACAATGAGCAGTTCTTC | CASKGGTGYNEQFF
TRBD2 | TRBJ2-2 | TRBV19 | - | TGTGCCAGTAGTACGGACCTAGCGGGAGGTCACACCGGGGAGCTGTTTTTT | CASSTDLAGGHTGELFF
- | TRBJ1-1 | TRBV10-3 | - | TGTGCCATCAGGGGGGAGCCGAACACTGAAGCTTTCTTT | CAIRGEPNTEAFF
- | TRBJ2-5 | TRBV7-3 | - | TGTGCCAGCAGCCCCCTCGTGGGCGAGACCCAGTACTTC | CASSPLVGETQYF
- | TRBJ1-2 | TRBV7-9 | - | TGTGCCAGCAGCCCCCAGGGAAGACGAGGCTACACCTTC | CASSPQGRRGYTF
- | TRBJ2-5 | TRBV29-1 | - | TGCAGCGTTGGGGGGGAGACCCAGTACTTC | CSVGGETQYF
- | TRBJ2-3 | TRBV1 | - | TGCACCAGCAGCCAAGATGAGGGGGGGGCCCACACAGATACGCAGTATTTT | CTSSQDEGGAHTDTQYF
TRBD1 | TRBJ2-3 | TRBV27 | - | TGTGCCAGCAGTTCTCACCGGGACAGGGGAACAGATACGCAGTATTTT | CASSSHRDRGTDTQYF
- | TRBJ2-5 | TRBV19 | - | TGTGCCAGTAGTCCCTCCTTCCTAGGGAACCAAGAGACCCAGTACTTC | CASSPSFLGNQETQYF
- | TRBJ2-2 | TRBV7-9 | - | TGTGCCAGCAGCTTAGGTGGTAGCACCGGGGAGCTGTTTTTT | CASSLGGSTGELFF
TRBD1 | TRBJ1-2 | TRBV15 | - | TGTGCCACCTCCCGGGACAGGGGGTATGGCTACACCTTC | CATSRDRGYGYTF
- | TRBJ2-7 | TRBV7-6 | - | TGTGCCAGCAGCTACGCCCTCGGGGACGAGCAGTACTTC | CASSYALGDEQYF
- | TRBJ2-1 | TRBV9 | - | TGTGCCAGCAGCGTGGACGGCATCGCCTACAATGAGCAGTTCTTC | CASSVDGIAYNEQFF
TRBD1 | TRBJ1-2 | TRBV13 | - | TGTGCCAGCAGCTTAGGGTCAGGGGGAGCTAACTATGGCTACACCTTC | CASSLGSGGANYGYTF
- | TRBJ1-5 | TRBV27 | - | TGTGCCAGCAGTTTAGTGGGTCAGAGTAATCAGCCCCAGCATTTT | CASSLVGQSNQPQHF
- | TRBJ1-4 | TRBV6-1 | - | TGTGCCAGCAGTCCTCGGACAACAACTAATGAAAAACTGTTTTTT | CASSPRTTTNEKLFF
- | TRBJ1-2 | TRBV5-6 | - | TGTGCCAGCAGCTCACGGGTAGGGGTCTATGGCTACACCTTC | CASSSRVGVYGYTF
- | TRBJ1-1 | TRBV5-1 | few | TGCGCCAGCAGCTTGGAGGCAGGGATGAACACTGAAGCTTTCTTT | CASSLEAGMNTEAFF
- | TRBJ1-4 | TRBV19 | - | TGTGCCAGTAGTATCGTGCCCAGCCGAGTAAAACTGTTTTTT | CASSIVPSRVKLFF
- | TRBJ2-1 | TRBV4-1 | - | TGCGCCAGCAGCCAAGAGCCTGGGGCTCGCTATGAGCAGTTCTTC | CASSQEPGARYEQFF
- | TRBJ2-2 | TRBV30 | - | TGTGCCTGGAGTAGGCTGGACATGAACACCGGGGAGCTGTTTTTT | CAWSRLDMNTGELFF
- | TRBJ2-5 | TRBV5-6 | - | TGTGCCAGCAGCAGGGCCGGGCGCCCGGGGGAGACCCAGTACTTC | CASSRAGRPGETQYF
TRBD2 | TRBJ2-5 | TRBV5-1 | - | TGCGCCAGCAGCGGGCTAGCGGGGCCCCAAGAGACCCAGTACTTC | CASSGLAGPQETQYF
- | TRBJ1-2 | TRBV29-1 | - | TGCAGCGTTGAAAAGTCGGGGGGAAGTGGCTACACCTTC | CSVEKSGGSGYTF
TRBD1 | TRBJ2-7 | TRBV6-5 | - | TGTGCCAGCAGTTACATAGCCGGGACAGGGGCCTACGAGCAGTACTTC | CASSYIAGTGAYEQYF
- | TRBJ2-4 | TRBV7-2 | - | TGTGCCAGCAGCTTAGCGAAAAACATTCAGTACTTC | CASSLAKNIQYF
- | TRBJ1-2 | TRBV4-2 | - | TGTGCCAGCAGCCAAGTTGGGCCCCTGGGATATGGCTACACCTTC | CASSQVGPLGYGYTF
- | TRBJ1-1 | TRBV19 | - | TGTGCCAGTAGTGCGGGGGGCCCAGCGATGAACACTGAAGCTTTCTTT | CASSAGGPAMNTEAFF
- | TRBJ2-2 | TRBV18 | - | TGTGCCAGCTCACCAGGGCAGGCGAACACCGGGGAGCTGTTTTTT | CASSPGQANTGELFF
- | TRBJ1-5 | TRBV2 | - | TGTGCCAGCACGGTGGAGCTCAATCAGCCCCAGCATTTT | CASTVELNQPQHF
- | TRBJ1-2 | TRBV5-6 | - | TGTGCCAGCAGCACCTTCGCGCTAAATAACTATGGCTACACCTTC | CASSTFALNNYGYTF
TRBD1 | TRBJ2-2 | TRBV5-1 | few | TGCGCCAGCAGCTTGGGAGGGACAGGGCCAAGAGCCGGGGAGCTGTTTTTT | CASSLGGTGPRAGELFF
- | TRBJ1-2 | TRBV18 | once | TGTGCCAGCTCAGCGGACAGACAAGTCTATGGCTACACCTTC | CASSADRQVYGYTF
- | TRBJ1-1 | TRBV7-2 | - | TGTGCCAGCAGCTTAGCGGCGCCGGAGAACACTGAAGCTTTCTTT | CASSLAAPENTEAFF
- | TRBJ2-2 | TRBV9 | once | TGTGCCAGTACCTTAGGGGAAAGTACCGGGGAGCTGTTTTTT | CASTLGESTGELFF
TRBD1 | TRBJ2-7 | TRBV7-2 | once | TGTGCCAGCAGCCCGGACAGGGGGCGTGAGCAGTACTTC | CASSPDRGREQYF
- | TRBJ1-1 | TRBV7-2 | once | TGTGCCAGCAGCTTAGAACAGGGCCGGTTGAGCACTGAAGCTTTCTTT | CASSLEQGRLSTEAFF
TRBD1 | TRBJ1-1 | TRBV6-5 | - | TGTGCCAGCAGTCCTTGGACAGGGCGAGGGACTGAAGCTTTCTTT | CASSPWTGRGTEAFF
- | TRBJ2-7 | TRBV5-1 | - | TGCGCCAGCAGCTTGGGAGGGCCCAACGAGCAGTACTTC | CASSLGGPNEQYF
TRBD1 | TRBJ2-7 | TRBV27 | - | TGTGCCAGCAGCTCCACACCCGGGACAGGGGCCTACGAGCAGTACTTC | CASSSTPGTGAYEQYF
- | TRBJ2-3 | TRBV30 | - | TGTGCCTGGGAGCCCTCCGAGGGCACAGATACGCAGTATTTT | CAWEPSEGTDTQYF
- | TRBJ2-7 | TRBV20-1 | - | TGCAGTGCTAGCGAGGGGGACGAGCAGTACTTC | CSASEGDEQYF
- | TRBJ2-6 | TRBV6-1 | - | TGTGCCAGCAGTTCAGGGACTGGGGCCAACGTCCTGACTTTC | CASSSGTGANVLTF
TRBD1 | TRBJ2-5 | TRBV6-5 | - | TGTGCCAGCAGTTCCGCCGGGACAGGGGTTGAGACCCAGTACTTC | CASSSAGTGVETQYF
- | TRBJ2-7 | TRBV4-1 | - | TGCGCCAGCAGCCATAGTCAGGGCCCCCCGCCAATATACGAGCAGTACTTC | CASSHSQGPPPIYEQYF
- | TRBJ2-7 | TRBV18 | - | TGTGCCAGCTCACCGCGGGCCTCCTACGAGCAGTACTTC | CASSPRASYEQYF